This TCR beta chain was profiled in a study of cytomegalovirus exposure and HLA in healthy donors. General study findings and limits: A previous analysis found most TCR beta V segments productive roughly 87% or roughly 30% of the time. There were approximately 150 TCR beta chains listed as cytomegalovirus-associated. Prediction of most subjects' HLA-A and HLA-B alleles by TCR beta sequences was reportedly accurate.

Primers: 60 Vbeta forward and 13 Jbeta reverse. Measured with immunoSEQ multiplex PCR; TCRdb has only the in-frame clones, and not every one. The sample lists 79,000 or so clones; roughly 80% were seen once. About this clone: Its matching antigen is unknown.

Germline V lookup: CDR1 MRHNA, CDR2 SNTAGT. The CDR3 has 18 residues. V was pared by 0 bases and J by 0 bases, with 4 bases of the junction left unmatched. V usage is TRBV6-4 and J usage is TRBJ1-5; the match to TRBD1 covers 11 bases. Sequenced sample: PBMCs. The TCR sequence derives from a woman aged 40 to 49 in good health and CMV-seropositive. In DNA, the CDR3 is TGTGCCAGCAGTGACTCGGGGGACAGGGGGAATAGCAATCAGCCCCAGCATTTT. Its protein is CASSDSGDRGNSNQPQHF.